The present entry profiles one T cell receptor (beta chain) with its context. Its specificity is not known. One end of the junction varies from germline; a read error may be responsible. Sorting was used to obtain naive CD8 T cells (CD8+CD4-CCR7+CD45RA+). Bulk TCR libraries used previously described methods and listed TCR primers. TCRdb ran MiXCR on the PCR reads and lists one entry per CDR3 protein. The sample holds 12,000 or so distinct CDR3 sequences; approximately 18% are singletons and the top ten take 1.5%. This entry is derived from a study of molecular identifiers for immune sequencing clone quantification. General observations from the study: Beyond 20 RNA copies, clones held over 99% of effector molecules, compared with under 1% in naive cells. Highly expanded clone sizes could be underestimated by identical TCR molecules that share a barcode.

Germline lookup yields CDR1 SGHTA and CDR2 FQGTGA. The CDR3 contains 15 residues. This clonotype was obtained from a human donor in good health. Some libraries in this study had Jurkat cell RNA spiked in. The rearrangement joins TRBV7-3 to TRBJ2-7; the match to TRBD2 covers 9 bases. The sequencing input was naive CD8+ T cells from blood, with Jurkat cell RNA spiked in. This sample's subset: FACS-sorted CD8+CD4-CCR7+CD45RA+ naive T cells. CDR3 coding DNA: TGTGCCAGCAGCTTGGGGCTAGCGGGATCCTACGAGCAGTGCTTC. Translated, it gives CASSLGLAGSYEQCF. Based on the CDR3 plus reference TRBV7-3 and TRBJ2-7, the full variable domain is GAGVSQTPSNKVTEKGKYVELRCDPISGHTALYWYRQSLGQGPEFLIYFQGTGAADDSGLPNDRFFAVRPEGSVSTLKIQRTERGDSAVYLCASSLGLAGSYEQCFGPGTRLTVT.